This TCR beta chain stems from a study of blood T cell repertoires in COVID-19. The wider study: Nucleic acid was either cDNA or gDNA, and it came from T cells, B-cell-depleted T cells, or PBMCs.

Participants were aged about 18 to 89 years, lived in around 25 US areas, and enrolled virtually. Self-reported history from a screening survey and questionnaire set each donor's cohort. A case of COVID-19 had been met by exposed participants within 2 weeks before study entry. Measured with immunoSEQ multiplex PCR; TCRdb has only the in-frame clones, and not every one. Altogether 350,000 to 500,000 clones are present, around nine tenths being singletons, with the ten largest covering about 1.4%. Material: PBMCs or T cells enriched from blood (not recorded which). The source of this sequence is a woman aged 18-29 years who had been exposed to COVID-19.

The CDR3 coding sequence is TGTGCCAGCAGCCCGGGGACAGCCAATCAGCCCCAGCATTTT. This encodes CASSPGTANQPQHF. The chain couples TRBV7-9 to TRBJ1-5; TRBD1 agrees at 7 bases. V was pared by 5 bases and J by 3 bases, with 4 bases of the junction left unmatched. CDR1 SEHNR and CDR2 FQNEAQ come from the germline V gene (reference sequence). The CDR3 is made up of 14 amino acids.